A selection of T cell receptor beta chains follows, all from one sample in a study of T cell responses to AZD1222 COVID-19 vaccine. TCRdb's copy holds only in-frame clones and misses some; the assay was immunoSEQ multiplex PCR. The sample lists about 120,000 clones; 93% were seen once. Sequencing used peripheral blood, obtained 28 days after the second AZD1222 dose. These receptors all come from an adult who received the AZD1222 COVID-19 vaccine. The conserved cysteine and the conserved F or W are not part of the CDR3 here. Size values are once, few and many counts, or a class for expanded clones, and some rows have none.

TRBV7-8	TRBJ1-1	14	.	ASSLLPDREDTEAF
TRBV27	TRBJ1-1	12	.	ASSKVRGNTEAF
TRBV25-1	TRBJ1-2	12	.	ASSGVGQGNGYT
TRBV29-1	TRBJ2-7	9	.	SVQGAWEQY
TRBV20-1	TRBJ2-3	12	.	SASKPGRVDTQY
TRBV7-6	TRBJ2-7	14	.	ASSLGPASGVYEQY
TRBV6-6	TRBJ2-7	14	.	ASSRVAARYGYEQY
TRBV6-1	TRBJ2-2	12	.	ASSESRRAGELF
TRBV21-1	TRBJ2-3	13	.	ARLGGLASTDTQY
TRBV6-5	TRBJ2-7	12	.	ASSRTSGNDEQY
TRBV29-1	TRBJ2-5	11	.	SVDRAAGKTQY
TRBV7-9	TRBJ1-1	11	.	ASSPPANTEAF
TRBV2	TRBJ2-4	12	.	ASSSGLAKNIQY
TRBV3-1/TRBV3-2	TRBJ2-3	15	.	ASSLFLAGGGTDTQY
TRBV2	TRBJ2-7	11	few	ASSSVPAYEQY
TRBV7-2	TRBJ1-1	13	.	ASSLSGITAVEAF
TRBV10-3	TRBJ1-1	11	.	AISGTGGTEAF
TRBV5-8	TRBJ2-3	14	once	ASSPGLAESTDTQY
TRBV21-1	TRBJ2-6	13	.	ASSILGGGANVLT
TRBV10-3	TRBJ2-5	13	.	AISGTSGYQETQY
TRBV11-2	TRBJ1-4	13	.	ASSLAPRRVHGLF
TRBV19	TRBJ2-1	10	.	ASSSSGGEQF
TRBV7-9	TRBJ2-1	10	few	ASSPEDRGQF
TRBV5-5	TRBJ2-7	12	.	ASSLLGSSYEQY
TRBV24-1	TRBJ1-2	11	.	ATSDSGGYGYT
TRBV29-1	TRBJ2-5	7	.	SGRETQY
TRBV11-2	TRBJ1-1	14	.	ASRSFRGRGGTEAF
TRBV19	TRBJ2-5	14	.	ASSILGLAGRETQY
TRBV6-6	TRBJ1-1	12	once	ASLMAGGSTEAF
TRBV3-1/TRBV3-2	TRBJ1-2	10	.	ASTPTGGGYT
TRBV29-1	TRBJ2-7	12	.	SVEEGATSYEQY
TRBV27	TRBJ1-3	11	.	ASSSGRGNTIY
TRBV4-1	TRBJ1-1	11	.	ASSQGGNTEAF
TRBV5-1	TRBJ1-4	14	once	ASSLAKRTGREKLF
TRBV5-8	TRBJ1-2	12	.	ASSLDLRGNGYT
TRBV6-5	TRBJ2-7	11	.	ASSWTGYGEQY
TRBV19	TRBJ1-2	13	.	ASSKSPFGDRGYT
TRBV30	TRBJ2-7	10	once	AIAGGPYEQY
TRBV6-1	TRBJ1-2	13	.	ASSEWGQGWNGYT